One T cell receptor (beta chain) is described in this entry. The data were obtained in a study of T cells after somatic rescue of genetic block. The germline V gene has CDR1 MNHNS and CDR2 SASEGT. The length of the CDR3 is 14 residues. The V and J ends lost 1 base and 6 bases respectively, with 13 bases between them. Produced via immunoSEQ multiplex PCR; TCRdb's table is partial and in-frame only. The data hold 10,000 to 15,000 clones, with 73% observed a single time. What was sequenced was peripheral blood mononuclear cells (PBMCs). The receptor was derived from a boy between 5 and 17 years old. The chain links TRBV6-1 to TRBJ2-7, with D maybe TRBD2 (6 bases). The CDR3 nucleotides are TGTGCCAGCAGTGAAGGGTCGGGAGAGGGCGAGCAGTACTTC. Its protein is CASSEGSGEGEQYF.